The 16 T cell receptor beta chains presented below share a single source sample, sequenced in a study of blood T cell repertoires in COVID-19 (TCRdb year 2020). The library relied on the immunoSEQ multiplex PCR assay. TCRdb provides this immuneACCESS table in a form limited to in-frame rearrangements. Some clones are lacking; in checked studies, under half of them reflect an unresolved V gene, and why the rest are absent is not known. The sample includes around 130,000 clones, with approximately 80% observed a single time. Approximately 8% of the sample lies in the top ten. The sequencing input was peripheral blood. Receptor source: a human donor in a cohort sampled during active COVID-19.

J is TRBJ1-2 and V is TRBV7-9; D is undetermined. This CDR3 has 13 amino acids. The germline V and J ends were trimmed by 5 bases and 2 bases, with 9 bases remaining between them. CDR1 and CDR2 (germline): SEHNR, FQNEAQ (reference sequence). Here the CDR3 DNA reads TGTGCCAGCAGCCCACTTTCCAACTATGGCTACACCTTC. Its protein product is CASSPLSNYGYTF.

Concerning this clone: The sample has other DNA sequences that encode this CDR3 too. The chain couples TRBV5-1 to TRBJ1-6; D is unresolved. In germline, CDR1 is SGHRS, CDR2 YFSETQ. The CDR3 loop spans 14 amino acids. Between the trimmed V and J ends, which lost 4 bases and 8 bases, there was a span of 13 bases. The CDR3 bases are TGCGCCAGCAGCCTTGGGCATGGCGATTCACCCCTCCACTTT. Translating it yields CASSLGHGDSPLHF.

V gene TRBV11-1 combines with J gene TRBJ1-6; a weak D match, TRBD1 (5 bases). The CDR3 extends over 14 amino acids. CDR1 and CDR2 from the germline V gene are SGHAT and FQDESV (reference sequence). Between the trimmed V and J ends, which lost 2 bases and 7 bases, there was a span of 9 bases. The CDR3 sequence: CASSLLGPNSPLHF. CDR3 coding DNA: TGTGCCAGCAGCTTACTGGGGCCAAATTCACCCCTCCACTTT.

This clone appeared a single time. This chain links TRBV4-2 with TRBJ2-7; 13 nucleotides match TRBD2. The V gene end was trimmed by 0 bases and the J gene end by 0 bases; junction bases not matched to a gene: 11. The CDR3 contains 20 residues. The germline V gene has CDR1 LGHNA and CDR2 YNFKEQ. CDR3 DNA: TGTGCCAGCAGCCAAGATTTTGGGACTAGCGGGACCCAGAGCTCCTACGAGCAGTACTTC. The encoded protein is CASSQDFGTSGTQSSYEQYF.

The chain carries TRBV28 and TRBJ1-1; D is possibly TRBD1 (5 bases). With 2 bases removed from V and 5 bases from J, the gap between germline ends came to 15 bases. Germline V gene data show CDR1 as MDHEN and CDR2 as SYDVKM. This CDR3 contains 15 residues. The CDR3 sequence is CASSLTASPGTEAFF. The CDR3 DNA sequence: TGTGCCAGCAGTTTAACGGCCTCCCCAGGGACTGAAGCTTTCTTT.

CDR3 sequence (DNA): TGTGCCAGCAGTCAGGGGACTAGCGGAGTCGAGCAGTACTTC. Amino acid sequence: CASSQGTSGVEQYF. The chain links TRBV27 to TRBJ2-7; 11 bases are shared with TRBD2. From germline, CDR1 is MNHEY and CDR2 SMNVEV (reference sequence). CDR3 length: 14 amino acids. V shed 5 bases, J shed 6 bases, and the junction held 6 bases outside the gene matches.

This chain connects TRBV5-1 to TRBJ2-7; D gene unclear. The germline CDR1 and CDR2 sequences are SGHRS and YFSETQ. The CDR3 sequence is 13 residues long. V was clipped by 0 bases and J by 6 bases, with 10 bases between them. The CDR3 DNA reads as TGCGCCAGCAGCTTGGGTTCCCCGGGCGAGCAGTACTTC. This encodes CASSLGSPGEQYF.

V and J are TRBV29-1 and TRBJ2-7; perhaps TRBD2 as D (5 bases). The CDR3 totals 12 residues. V gave up 6 bases and J gave up 5 bases, with 14 bases separating them. The germline V gene has CDR1 SQVTM and CDR2 ANQGSEA. CDR3 nucleotide sequence: TGCAGCGTCTCAGTACTAGGCAACGAGCAGTACTTC. Translated, it gives CSVSVLGNEQYF.

The V call is TRBV6-5, the J call TRBJ2-7; TRBD1 matches 8 bases. CDR3 length equals 13 residues. J gave up 5 bases and V 6 bases, and 6 bases lay outside the gene matches. Looked up from germline, CDR1 is MNHEY and CDR2 is SVGAGI. The CDR3 loop reads CASSLGQGHEQYF. The CDR3 bases are TGTGCCAGCAGCCTCGGACAGGGCCACGAGCAGTACTTC.

The rearrangement uses TRBV5-1 and TRBJ2-7, with TRBD2 matching 12 bases. V was pared by 5 bases and J by 4 bases, with 7 bases of the junction left unmatched. The CDR3 is made up of 15 amino acids. CDR1 is SGHRS and CDR2 is YFSETQ in the germline V gene. CDR3 DNA sequence: TGCGCCAGCAGGGCTAGCGGGAGGGCCAGTTACGAGCAGTACTTC. This gives the protein CASRASGRASYEQYF. The full variable domain, its missing parts supplied by reference TRBV5-1 and TRBJ2-7, is KAGVTQTPRYLIKTRGQQVTLSCSPISGHRSVSWYQQTPGQGLQFLFEYFSETQRNKGNFPGRFSGRQFSNSRSEMNVSTLELGDSALYLCASRASGRASYEQYFGPGTRLTVT.

This sequence joins TRBV6-5 and TRBJ1-5; weak D call: TRBD1 (5 bases). This CDR3 contains 14 residues. Germline V lookup: CDR1 MNHEY, CDR2 SVGAGI. Trimming stripped 8 bases from V and 5 bases from J, with 16 bases between. The CDR3: CASGTAGKYQPQHF. The CDR3 nucleotides read TGTGCCAGCGGCACCGCAGGGAAATATCAGCCCCAGCATTTT.

The chain uses TRBV7-6 and TRBJ2-1; TRBD2 agrees at 7 bases. This CDR3 spans 13 amino acids. From germline, CDR1 is SGHVS and CDR2 FNYEAQ. CDR3 region: CVSAAGVYNEQFF. The CDR3 DNA reads as TGTGTCTCTGCGGCGGGAGTATACAATGAGCAGTTCTTC.

The V and J genes are TRBV2 and TRBJ2-7; maybe TRBD2 (6 bases). The CDR3 is 15 residues long. Germline CDR1 SNHLY, CDR2 FYNNEI. Trimming took off 6 bases at V and 2 bases at J, with 17 bases between the two ends. The DNA of the CDR3 is TGTGCCAGCAGATCGCGGGACTCGACTCCCTACGAGCAGTACTTC. This translates into CASRSRDSTPYEQYF.

This clone was picked up a small number of times. The chain carries TRBV30 and TRBJ2-7; TRBD2 agrees at 8 bases. After removal of 1 base from V and 3 bases from J, the junction contained 5 bases not matched to a gene. The CDR3 covers 14 residues. Germline V gene data show CDR1 as GTSNPN and CDR2 as SVGIG (reference sequence). The CDR3 coding sequence is TGTGCCTGGAGTGCAAGCGGGGGAGTCTACGAGCAGTACTTC. It codes for CAWSASGGVYEQYF.

The chain has TRBV28 and TRBJ1-3; D gene ambiguous. This CDR3 is 12 amino acids long. V was shortened by 4 bases and J by 4 bases, with 5 bases between the two germline ends. Germline V gene sequence: CDR1 MDHEN, CDR2 SYDVKM. This chain's CDR3 is CASSSQGNTIYF. CDR3 coding DNA: TGTGCCAGCAGTTCCCAGGGAAACACCATATATTTT.

This clone was counted only a few times. In DNA, the CDR3 is TGTGCCAGCAGCCCCCGTGGGCAGGCCTATGGCTACACCTTC. This sequence encodes CASSPRGQAYGYTF. This chain joins TRBV11-2 and TRBJ1-2; D gene ambiguous. The germline V gene encodes CDR1 SGHAT and CDR2 FQNNGV. V was pared by 5 bases and J by 4 bases, with 14 bases between. The CDR3 totals 14 residues.